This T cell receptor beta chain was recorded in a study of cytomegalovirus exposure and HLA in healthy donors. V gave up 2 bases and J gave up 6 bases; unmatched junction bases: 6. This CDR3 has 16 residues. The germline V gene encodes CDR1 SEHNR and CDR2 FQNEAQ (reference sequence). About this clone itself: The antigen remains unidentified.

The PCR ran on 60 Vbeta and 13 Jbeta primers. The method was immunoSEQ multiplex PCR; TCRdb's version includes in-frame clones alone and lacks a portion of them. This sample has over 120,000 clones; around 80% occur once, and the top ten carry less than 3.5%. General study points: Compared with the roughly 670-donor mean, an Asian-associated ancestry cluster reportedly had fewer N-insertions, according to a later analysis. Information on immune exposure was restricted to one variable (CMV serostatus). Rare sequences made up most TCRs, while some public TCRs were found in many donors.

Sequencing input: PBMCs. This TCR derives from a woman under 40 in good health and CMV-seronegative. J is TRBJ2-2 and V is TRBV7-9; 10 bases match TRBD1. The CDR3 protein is CASSLLDRGLAGELFF. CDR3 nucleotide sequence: TGTGCCAGCAGCTTACTAGACAGGGGGCTGGCCGGGGAGCTGTTTTTT.